The clone carrying this TCR beta chain was observed at least ten times. No antigen is known for it. CDR1 MNHEY and CDR2 SVGAGI come from the germline V gene. Unmatched junction bases numbered 7, after V lost 0 bases and J lost 7 bases. CDR3 length: 17 residues. This specimen belongs to a study of regulatory T cells in long-lasting Graves disease. Overall study results and limits: There was favoring of TRBV28, TRBJ1-2 and TRBJ2-5 in persistent disease.

Arm-PCR of CDR3 regions and iRepertoire HTBI primers were used to build TCR beta libraries. Using its own MiXCR run on the multiplex PCR reads, TCRdb lists one record per CDR3 protein. The sample has hundreds of thousands of distinct CDR3 sequences, about 16% seen once. Time point denoted: newly diagnosed GD, antithyroid drugs for less than 3 months. The authors made the TCR library using RNA they extracted from PBMCs. These data were also reused for a study on T cells in Graves' hyperthyroidism and ophthalmopathy.

Sample: peripheral blood mononuclear cells (PBMCs), taken at new diagnosis, from a patient treated with antithyroid drugs. The sequence was collected from a woman in her twenties or thirties with Graves disease. The chain has TRBV6-5 and TRBJ2-1; 12 bases match TRBD2. The CDR3 nucleotides are TGTGCCAGCAGTTACTCGGCTAGCGGGAGGGCCTGGAATGAGCAGTTCTTC. The encoded protein is CASSYSASGRAWNEQFF.